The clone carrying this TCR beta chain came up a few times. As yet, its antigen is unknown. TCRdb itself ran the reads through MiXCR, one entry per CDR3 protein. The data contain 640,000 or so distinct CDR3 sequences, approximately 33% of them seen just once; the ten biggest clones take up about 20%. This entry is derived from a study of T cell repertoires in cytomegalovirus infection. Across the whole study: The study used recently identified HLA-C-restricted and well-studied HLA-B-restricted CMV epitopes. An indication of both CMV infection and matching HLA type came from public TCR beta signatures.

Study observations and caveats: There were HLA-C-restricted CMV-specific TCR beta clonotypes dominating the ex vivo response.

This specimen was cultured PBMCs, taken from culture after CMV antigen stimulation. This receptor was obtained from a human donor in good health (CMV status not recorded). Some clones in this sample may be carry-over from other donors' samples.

Written as DNA, the CDR3 is TGTGCCAGCAATCGTCGGGACGAATACAATGAGCAGTTCTTC. Translating gives CASNRRDEYNEQFF. The chain links TRBV7-2 to TRBJ2-1; perhaps D is TRBD1 or TRBD2 (5 bases each). The CDR3 is 14 amino acids. Germline CDR1 reads SGHTA; CDR2 reads FQGNSA. V was trimmed by 7 bases and J by 4 bases, leaving 14 bases between them.